This entry concerns a single T cell receptor beta chain. In germline, CDR1 is SGHTA, CDR2 FQGTGA. This CDR3 has 11 amino acids. The record originates from a study of cytomegalovirus exposure and HLA in healthy donors. This PCR relied on a set of 60 Vbeta primers and 13 Jbeta primers. Sequencing was performed with immunoSEQ multiplex PCR; in TCRdb, only in-frame clones are kept and a portion is missing. Of approximately 110,000 clones listed, roughly 80% were seen once; the top ten hold 4.1%. The chain couples TRBV7-3 to TRBJ1-2, with D unresolved. The sequenced material came from PBMCs. The TCR was taken from a middle-aged woman in good health and CMV-seronegative. The CDR3 region is CVALVKYGYTF. In DNA form, the CDR3 reads TGTGTTGCGCTGGTAAAATATGGCTACACCTTC.